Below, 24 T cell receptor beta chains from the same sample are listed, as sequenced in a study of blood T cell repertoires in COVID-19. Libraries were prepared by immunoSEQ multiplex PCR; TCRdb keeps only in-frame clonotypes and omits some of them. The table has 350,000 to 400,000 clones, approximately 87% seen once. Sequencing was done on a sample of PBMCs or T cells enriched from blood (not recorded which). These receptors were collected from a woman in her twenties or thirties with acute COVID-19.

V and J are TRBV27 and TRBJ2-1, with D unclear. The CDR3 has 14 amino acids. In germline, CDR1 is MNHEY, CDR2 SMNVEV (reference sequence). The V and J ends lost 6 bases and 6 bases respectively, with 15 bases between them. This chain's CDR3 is CASRVAGWSNEQFF. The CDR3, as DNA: TGTGCCAGCAGAGTCGCCGGATGGAGCAATGAGCAGTTCTTC.

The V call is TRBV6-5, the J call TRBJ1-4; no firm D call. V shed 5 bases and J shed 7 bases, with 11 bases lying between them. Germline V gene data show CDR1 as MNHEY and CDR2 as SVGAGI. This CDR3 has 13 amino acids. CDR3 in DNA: TGTGCCAGCAGTCCCCATGTGAGTGAAAAACTGTTTTTT. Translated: CASSPHVSEKLFF.

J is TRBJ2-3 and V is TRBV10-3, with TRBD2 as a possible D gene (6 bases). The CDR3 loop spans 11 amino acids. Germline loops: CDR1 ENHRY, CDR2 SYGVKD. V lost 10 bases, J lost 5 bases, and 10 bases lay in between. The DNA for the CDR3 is TGTGCCACGCTGGGGGGAGATACGCAGTATTTT. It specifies CATLGGDTQYF.

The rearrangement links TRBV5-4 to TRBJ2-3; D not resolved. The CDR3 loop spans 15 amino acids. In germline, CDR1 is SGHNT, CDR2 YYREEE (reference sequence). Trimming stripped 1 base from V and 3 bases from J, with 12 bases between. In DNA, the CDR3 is TGTGCCAGCAGCTTGAGCTCAGGAACAACAGATACGCAGTATTTT. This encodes CASSLSSGTTDTQYF.

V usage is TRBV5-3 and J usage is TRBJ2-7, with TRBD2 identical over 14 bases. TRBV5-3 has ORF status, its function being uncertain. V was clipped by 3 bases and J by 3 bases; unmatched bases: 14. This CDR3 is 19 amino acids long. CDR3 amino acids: CARSSTSGGAIPSVYEQYF. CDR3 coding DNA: TGTGCCAGAAGCTCGACTAGCGGGGGGGCTATTCCGTCGGTCTACGAGCAGTACTTC.

CDR3 sequence (DNA): TGTGCCAGTAGCCGCTATGGGGGGAACCCGGTTTACGAGCAGTACTTC. Protein product: CASSRYGGNPVYEQYF. The rearrangement uses TRBV19 and TRBJ2-7, with D maybe TRBD2 (6 bases). This CDR3 is 16 amino acids long. The V and J ends lost 6 bases and 4 bases respectively, with 22 bases between them. Germline assignment: CDR1 LNHDA and CDR2 SQIVND (reference sequence).

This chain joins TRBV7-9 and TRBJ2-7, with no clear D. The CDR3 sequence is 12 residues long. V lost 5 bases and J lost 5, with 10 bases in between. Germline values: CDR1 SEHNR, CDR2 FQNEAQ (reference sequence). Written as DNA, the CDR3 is TGTGCCAGCAGCCACCTCCGCGACGAGCAGTACTTC. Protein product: CASSHLRDEQYF.

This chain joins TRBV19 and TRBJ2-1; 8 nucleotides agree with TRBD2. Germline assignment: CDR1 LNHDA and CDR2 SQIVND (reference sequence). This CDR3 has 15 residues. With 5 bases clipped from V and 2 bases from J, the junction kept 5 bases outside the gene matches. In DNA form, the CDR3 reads TGTGCCAGTAGTTTGACTAGCGTCACCTACAATGAGCAGTTCTTC. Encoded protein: CASSLTSVTYNEQFF.

The CDR3 region has the DNA TGTGCCAGCAGTTACCGAGCAAGGCCCCAGCATTTT. Translation gives CASSYRARPQHF. This chain connects TRBV6-6 to TRBJ1-5; D remains unclear. The V gene lost 2 bases and the J gene lost 9 bases, with 8 bases spanning the gap. The CDR3 consists of 12 residues. Germline values: CDR1 MNHNY, CDR2 SVGAGI (reference sequence).

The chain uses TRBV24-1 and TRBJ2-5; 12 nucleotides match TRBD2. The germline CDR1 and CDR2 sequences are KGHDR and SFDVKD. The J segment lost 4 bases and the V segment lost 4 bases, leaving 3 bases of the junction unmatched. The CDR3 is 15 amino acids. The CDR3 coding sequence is TGTGCCACCAGTGAAGGACTAGCGGGGCGAGAGACCCAGTACTTC. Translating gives CATSEGLAGRETQYF.

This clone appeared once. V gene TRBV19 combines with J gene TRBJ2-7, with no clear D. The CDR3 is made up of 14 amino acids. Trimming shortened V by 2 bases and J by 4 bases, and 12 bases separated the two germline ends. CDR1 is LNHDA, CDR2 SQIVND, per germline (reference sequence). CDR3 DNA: TGTGCCAGTAGTATATCGTCCAGGAATTACGAGCAGTACTTC. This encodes CASSISSRNYEQYF.

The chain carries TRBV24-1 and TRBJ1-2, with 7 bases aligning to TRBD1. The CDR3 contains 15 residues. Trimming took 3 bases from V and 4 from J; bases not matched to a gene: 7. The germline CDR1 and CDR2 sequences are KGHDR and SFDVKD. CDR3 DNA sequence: TGTGCCACCAGTGATCGTTCCGGACAGGCCTATGGCTACACCTTC. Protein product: CATSDRSGQAYGYTF.

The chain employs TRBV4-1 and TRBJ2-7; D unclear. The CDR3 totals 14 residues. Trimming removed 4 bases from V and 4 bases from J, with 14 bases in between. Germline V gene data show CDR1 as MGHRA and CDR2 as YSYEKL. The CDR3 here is CASSPENRVYEQYF. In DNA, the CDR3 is TGCGCCAGCAGCCCTGAAAACCGGGTTTACGAGCAGTACTTC.

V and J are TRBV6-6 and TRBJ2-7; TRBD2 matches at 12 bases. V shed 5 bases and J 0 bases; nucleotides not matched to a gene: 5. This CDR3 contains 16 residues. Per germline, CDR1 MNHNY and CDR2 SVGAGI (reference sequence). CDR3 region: CASSRLAGDLSYEQYF. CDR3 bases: TGTGCCAGCAGTCGACTAGCGGGGGACCTCTCCTACGAGCAGTACTTC.

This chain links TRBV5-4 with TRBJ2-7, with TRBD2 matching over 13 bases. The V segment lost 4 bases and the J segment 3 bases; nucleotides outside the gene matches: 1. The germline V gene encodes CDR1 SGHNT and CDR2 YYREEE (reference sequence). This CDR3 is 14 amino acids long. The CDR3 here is CASSTSGGDYEQYF. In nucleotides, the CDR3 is TGTGCCAGCAGCACTAGCGGGGGGGACTACGAGCAGTACTTC. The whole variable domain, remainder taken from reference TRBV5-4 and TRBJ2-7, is ETGVTQSPTHLIKTRGQQVTLRCSSQSGHNTVSWYQQALGQGPQFIFQYYREEENGRGNFPPRFSGLQFPNYSSELNVNALELDDSALYLCASSTSGGDYEQYFGPGTRLTVT.

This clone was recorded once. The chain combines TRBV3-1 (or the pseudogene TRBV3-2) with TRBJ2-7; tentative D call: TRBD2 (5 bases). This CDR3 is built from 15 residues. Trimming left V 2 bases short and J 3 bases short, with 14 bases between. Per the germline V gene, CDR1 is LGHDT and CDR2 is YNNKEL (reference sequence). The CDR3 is CASSQSWTGFYEQYF. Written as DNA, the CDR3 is TGTGCCAGCAGCCAATCTTGGACTGGATTCTACGAGCAGTACTTC.

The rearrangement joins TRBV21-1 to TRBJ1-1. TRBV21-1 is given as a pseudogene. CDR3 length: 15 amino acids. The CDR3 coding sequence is TGTGCCAGCAGCAAAGTTGGCGGGGTAGACACTGAAGCTTTCTTT. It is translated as CASSKVGGVDTEAFF.

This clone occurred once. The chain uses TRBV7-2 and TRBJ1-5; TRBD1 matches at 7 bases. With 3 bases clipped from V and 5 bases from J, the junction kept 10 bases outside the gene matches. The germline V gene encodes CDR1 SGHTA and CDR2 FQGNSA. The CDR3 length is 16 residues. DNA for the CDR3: TGTGCCAGCAGCTTGAGGATAGGGACAGTCGATCAGCCCCAGCATTTT. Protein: CASSLRIGTVDQPQHF.

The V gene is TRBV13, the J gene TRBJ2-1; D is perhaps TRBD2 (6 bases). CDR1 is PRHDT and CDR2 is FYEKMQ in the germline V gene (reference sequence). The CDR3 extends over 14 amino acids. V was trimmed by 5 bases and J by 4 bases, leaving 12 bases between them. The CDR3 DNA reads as TGTGCCAGCAGCCCACCGGGACTGTACAATGAGCAGTTCTTC. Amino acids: CASSPPGLYNEQFF. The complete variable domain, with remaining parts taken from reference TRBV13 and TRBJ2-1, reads AAGVIQSPRHLIKEKRETATLKCYPIPRHDTVYWYQQGPGQDPQFLISFYEKMQSDKGSIPDRFSAQQFSDYHSELNMSSLELGDSALYFCASSPPGLYNEQFFGPGTRLTVL.

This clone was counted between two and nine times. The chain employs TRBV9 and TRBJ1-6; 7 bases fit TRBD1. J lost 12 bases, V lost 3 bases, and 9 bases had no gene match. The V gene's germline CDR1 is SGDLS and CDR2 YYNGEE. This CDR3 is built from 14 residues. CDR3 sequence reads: CASSERDSEEPLHF. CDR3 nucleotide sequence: TGTGCCAGCAGCGAAAGGGACAGTGAAGAACCCCTCCACTTT.

The CDR3, as DNA: TGTGCCAGCAGCCTCCTGGAGTTCAGGGGAACGGGGGGAAATGAAAAACTGTTTTTT. Translation gives CASSLLEFRGTGGNEKLFF. The rearrangement links TRBV14 to TRBJ1-4, with a weak D call TRBD1 (6 bases). Between the trimmed V and J ends, which lost 4 bases and 5 bases, there was a span of 26 bases. Germline V lookup: CDR1 SGHDN, CDR2 FVKESK. The CDR3 is 19 residues long.

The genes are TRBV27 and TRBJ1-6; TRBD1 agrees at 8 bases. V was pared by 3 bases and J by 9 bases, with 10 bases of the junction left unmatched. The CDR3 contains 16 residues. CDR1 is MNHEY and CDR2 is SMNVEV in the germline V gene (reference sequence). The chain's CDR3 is CASSFGQGASTSPLHF. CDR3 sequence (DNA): TGTGCCAGCAGTTTTGGGCAGGGGGCGTCTACTTCACCCCTCCACTTT.

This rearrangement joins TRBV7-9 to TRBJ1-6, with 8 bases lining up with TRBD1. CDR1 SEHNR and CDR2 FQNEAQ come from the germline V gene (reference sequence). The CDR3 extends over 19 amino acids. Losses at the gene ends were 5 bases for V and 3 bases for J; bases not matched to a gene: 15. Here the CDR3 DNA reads TGTGCCAGCAGCGGTTCGGACAGGGCGAGGGGCTTCTATAATTCACCCCTCCACTTT. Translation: CASSGSDRARGFYNSPLHF.

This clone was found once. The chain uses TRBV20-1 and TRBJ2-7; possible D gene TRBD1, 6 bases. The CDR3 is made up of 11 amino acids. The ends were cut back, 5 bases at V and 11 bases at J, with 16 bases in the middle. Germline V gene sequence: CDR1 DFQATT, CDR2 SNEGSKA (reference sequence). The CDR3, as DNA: TGCAGTGCTTCATACCAGGGGATGAAGTACTTC. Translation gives CSASYQGMKYF.